The following is a TCR beta chain sequence with its context. Per the study methods: Estimation of nucleated cell counts relied on the amplification of reference gene primers. TCRdb's copy holds only in-frame clones and misses some; the assay was immunoSEQ multiplex PCR. V and J calls and clone size follow that table, whereas D and trimming were derived from the DNA. This sample has around 100,000 clones, with 70% to 90% found just once. The V end was cut by 4 bases, the J end by 0 bases, with 6 bases between. The CDR3 runs to 13 residues. Germline V gene data show CDR1 as SGDLS and CDR2 as YYNGEE. The entry originates in a study of blood T cell repertoires in COVID-19. In the study overall: Samples representing acute and convalescent COVID-19 were sourced from the United States, Italy and Spain.

This clonotype originated in a man aged 50 to 59 with active COVID-19. V gene TRBV9 combines with J gene TRBJ2-3, with no clear D. Sample: peripheral blood. The CDR3 bases are TGTGCCAGCAGCCCCCCTAGCACAGATACGCAGTATTTT. The encoded protein is CASSPPSTDTQYF.